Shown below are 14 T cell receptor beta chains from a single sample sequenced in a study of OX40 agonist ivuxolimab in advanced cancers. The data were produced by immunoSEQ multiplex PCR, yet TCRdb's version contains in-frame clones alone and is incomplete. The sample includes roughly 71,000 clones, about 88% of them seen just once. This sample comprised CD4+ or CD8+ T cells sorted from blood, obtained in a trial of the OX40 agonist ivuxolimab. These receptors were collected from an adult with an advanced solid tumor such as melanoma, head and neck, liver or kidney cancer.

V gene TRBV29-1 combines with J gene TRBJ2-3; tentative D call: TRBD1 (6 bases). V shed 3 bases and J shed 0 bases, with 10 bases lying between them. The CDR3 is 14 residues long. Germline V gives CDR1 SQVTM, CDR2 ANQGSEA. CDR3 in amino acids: CSVEGRGSTDTQYF. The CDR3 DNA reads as TGCAGCGTTGAGGGCAGGGGAAGCACAGATACGCAGTATTTT.

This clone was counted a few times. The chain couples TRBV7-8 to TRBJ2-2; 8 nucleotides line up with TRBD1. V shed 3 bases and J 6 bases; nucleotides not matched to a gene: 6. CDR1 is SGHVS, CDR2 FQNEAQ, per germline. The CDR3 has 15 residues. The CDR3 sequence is CASSLTQGAPGELFF. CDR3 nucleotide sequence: TGTGCCAGCAGCTTGACGCAGGGGGCGCCCGGGGAGCTGTTTTTT.

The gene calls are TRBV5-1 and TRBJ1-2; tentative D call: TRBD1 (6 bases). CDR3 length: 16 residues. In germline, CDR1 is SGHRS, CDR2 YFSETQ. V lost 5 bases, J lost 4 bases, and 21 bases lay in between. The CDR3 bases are TGCGCCAGCAGTCCCCAAGCAGGGGAAGTAAGCTATGGCTACACCTTC. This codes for CASSPQAGEVSYGYTF.

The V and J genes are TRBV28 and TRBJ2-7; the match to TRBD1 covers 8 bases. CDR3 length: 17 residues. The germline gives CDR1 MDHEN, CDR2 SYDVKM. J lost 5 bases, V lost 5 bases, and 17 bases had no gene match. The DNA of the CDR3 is TGTGCCAGCAGTCCAATTTTTCGGCGACAGGGGAATCACGAGCAGTACTTC. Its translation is CASSPIFRRQGNHEQYF.

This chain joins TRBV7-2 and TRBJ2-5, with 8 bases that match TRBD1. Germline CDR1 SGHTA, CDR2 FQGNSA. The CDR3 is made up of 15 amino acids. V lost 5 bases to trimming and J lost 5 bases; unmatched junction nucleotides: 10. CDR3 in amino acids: CASSLGTGWRETQYF. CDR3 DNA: TGTGCCAGCAGCCTTGGGACAGGCTGGAGGGAGACCCAGTACTTC.

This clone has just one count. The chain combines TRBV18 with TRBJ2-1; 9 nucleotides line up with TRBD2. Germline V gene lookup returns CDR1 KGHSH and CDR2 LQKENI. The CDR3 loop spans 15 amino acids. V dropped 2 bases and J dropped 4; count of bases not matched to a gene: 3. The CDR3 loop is CASSPTSGSYNEQFF. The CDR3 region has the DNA TGTGCCAGCTCACCAACTAGCGGGTCGTACAATGAGCAGTTCTTC. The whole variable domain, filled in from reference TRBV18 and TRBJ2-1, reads NAGVMQNPRHLVRRRGQEARLRCSPMKGHSHVYWYRQLPEEGLKFMVYLQKENIIDESGMPKERFSAEFPKEGPSILRIQQVVRGDSAAYFCASSPTSGSYNEQFFGPGTRLTVL.

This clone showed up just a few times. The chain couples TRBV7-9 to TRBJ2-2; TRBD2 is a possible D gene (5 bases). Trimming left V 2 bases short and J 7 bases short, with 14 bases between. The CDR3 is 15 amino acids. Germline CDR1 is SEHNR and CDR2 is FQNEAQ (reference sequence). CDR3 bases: TGTGCCAGCAGCTTAATGTCCGGGGTGGACGGGGAGCTGTTTTTT. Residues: CASSLMSGVDGELFF.

The CDR3 sequence is CASSIGGGSEAFF. CDR3 nucleotide sequence: TGTGCCAGTAGTATAGGCGGGGGATCTGAAGCTTTCTTT. The genes are TRBV19 and TRBJ1-1; weak D call: TRBD1 (5 bases). Per the germline V gene, CDR1 is LNHDA and CDR2 is SQIVND (reference sequence). V was shortened by 1 base and J by 6 bases, with 9 bases between the two germline ends. The CDR3 contains 13 residues.

The CDR3 protein is CATSRPGTDTQYF. The CDR3, as DNA: TGTGCCACTAGTCGCCCCGGCACAGATACGCAGTATTTT. The V and J genes are TRBV6-6 and TRBJ2-3, with unresolved D. There are 13 residues in the CDR3. V lost 10 bases, J lost 1 base, and 12 bases lay in between. Germline V gene lookup returns CDR1 MNHNY and CDR2 SVGAGI (reference sequence).

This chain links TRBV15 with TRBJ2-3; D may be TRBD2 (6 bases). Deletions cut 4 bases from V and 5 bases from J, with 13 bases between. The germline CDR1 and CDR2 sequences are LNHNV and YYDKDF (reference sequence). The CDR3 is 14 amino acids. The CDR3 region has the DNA TGTGCCACCAGCAACGAGGTGGGGGGAGATACGCAGTATTTT. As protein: CATSNEVGGDTQYF. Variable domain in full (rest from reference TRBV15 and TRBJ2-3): DAMVIQNPRYQVTQFGKPVTLSCSQTLNHNVMYWYQQKSSQAPKLLFHYYDKDFNNEADTPDNFQSRRPNTSFCFLDIRSPGLGDTAMYLCATSNEVGGDTQYFGPGTRLTVL.

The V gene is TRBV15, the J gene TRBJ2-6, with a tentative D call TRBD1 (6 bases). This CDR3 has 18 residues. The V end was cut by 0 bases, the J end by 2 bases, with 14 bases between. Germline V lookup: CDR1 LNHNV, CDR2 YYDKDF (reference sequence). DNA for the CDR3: TGTGCCACCAGCAGAGACGGGGCTCGACAGGCTGGGGCCAACGTCCTGACTTTC. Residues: CATSRDGARQAGANVLTF.

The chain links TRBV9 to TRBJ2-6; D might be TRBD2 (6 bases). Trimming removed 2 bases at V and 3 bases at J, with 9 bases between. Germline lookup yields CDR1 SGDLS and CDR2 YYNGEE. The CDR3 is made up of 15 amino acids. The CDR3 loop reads CASSVGGSGANVLTF. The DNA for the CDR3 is TGTGCCAGCAGCGTTGGGGGGAGTGGGGCCAACGTCCTGACTTTC.

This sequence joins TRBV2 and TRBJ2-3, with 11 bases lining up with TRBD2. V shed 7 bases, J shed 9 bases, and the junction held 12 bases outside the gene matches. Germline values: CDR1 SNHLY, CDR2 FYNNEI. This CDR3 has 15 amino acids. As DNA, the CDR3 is TGTGCCAGCAAATATGTAGCGGGGGGGCCAGGGACGCAGTATTTT. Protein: CASKYVAGGPGTQYF. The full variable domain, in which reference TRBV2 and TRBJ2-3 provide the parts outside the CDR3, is EPEVTQTPSHQVTQMGQEVILRCVPISNHLYFYWYRQILGQKVEFLVSFYNNEISEKSEIFDDQFSVERPDGSNFTLKIRSTKLEDSAMYFCASKYVAGGPGTQYFGPGTRLTVL.

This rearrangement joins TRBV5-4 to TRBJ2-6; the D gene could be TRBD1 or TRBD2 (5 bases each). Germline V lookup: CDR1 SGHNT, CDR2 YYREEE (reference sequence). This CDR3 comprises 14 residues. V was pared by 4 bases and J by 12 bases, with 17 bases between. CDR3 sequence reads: CASSGDWGIPVLTF. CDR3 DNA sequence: TGTGCCAGCAGCGGGGATTGGGGGATCCCCGTCCTGACTTTC.